This paragraph reports one T cell receptor (beta chain). This sample was taken from a study of blood T cells in healthy people across ages. Together with a sample-barcoded 5' primer, a J-beta primer mix was included in a second PCR lasting roughly 6 to 12 cycles. TCRdb re-derived calls from the 5' RACE reads in MiXCR, one entry per CDR3 protein. The table has about a million distinct CDR3 sequences, just over 50% seen once. The receptor comes from a woman in her sixties or seventies in good health. The material sequenced was blood.

CDR3 protein: CASSPGRTLQFF. The CDR3 DNA sequence: TGTGCCAGCAGTCCGGGACGCACCTTGCAGTTCTTC. This chain connects TRBV12-3 or TRBV12-4 to TRBJ2-1; D tentatively reads TRBD1 or TRBD2 (5 bases each). V was cut by 5 bases and J by 12 bases, with 14 bases left in between. The CDR3 sequence is 12 residues long.